The rows below give T cell receptor beta chains drawn from one sample of a study of blood T cell repertoires in COVID-19. Produced via immunoSEQ multiplex PCR; TCRdb's table is partial and in-frame only. This sample has about 46,000 clones, with around 84% found just once. Sequenced material: peripheral blood. The receptors stem from an elderly man with active COVID-19. CDR3s include the opening cysteine and the closing phenylalanine or tryptophan. Fields, in order: CDR3 length, J gene, D gene, V gene, clone size, CDR3 protein, CDR3 DNA. A D gene is named only where the DNA matches it firmly. Part of the rows lack a size; the others show once, few, many or a class for expanded clones.

>11|TRBJ2-5|NA|TRBV20-1|few
CSAISWETQYF
TGCAGTGCTATTAGTTGGGAGACCCAGTACTTC
>14|TRBJ1-6|NA|TRBV30|NA
CAWSGGDGVSPLHF
TGTGCCTGGAGTGGTGGTGACGGGGTCTCACCCCTCCACTTT
>15|TRBJ1-4|TRBD1|TRBV7-9|NA
CASSFSGTEDEKLFF
TGTGCCAGCAGCTTCTCCGGGACAGAAGATGAAAAACTGTTTTTT
>14|TRBJ2-7|NA|TRBV6-1|NA
CASSEGIRGYEQYF
TGTGCCAGCAGTGAAGGGATCAGGGGCTACGAGCAGTACTTC
>15|TRBJ2-7|NA|TRBV5-1|few
CASSPTSSGPYEQYF
TGCGCCAGCAGCCCTACTTCTTCAGGGCCCTACGAGCAGTACTTC
>14|TRBJ2-7|NA|TRBV2|NA
CASSSQGGDYEQYF
TGTGCCAGCAGTTCTCAGGGTGGAGACTACGAGCAGTACTTC
>13|TRBJ1-2|NA|TRBV12-3/TRBV12-4|NA
CASSLIAEDGYTF
TGTGCCAGCAGTTTGATTGCAGAGGATGGCTACACCTTC
>15|TRBJ2-7|NA|TRBV9|NA
CASSRSTDSPYEQYF
TGTGCCAGCAGTCGTTCGACAGATTCCCCCTACGAGCAGTACTTC
>14|TRBJ2-5|NA|TRBV28|NA
CASSGQRGQETQYF
TGTGCCAGCAGTGGACAGAGAGGTCAAGAGACCCAGTACTTC
>14|TRBJ1-2|NA|TRBV18|NA
CASSPWGGARGYTF
TGTGCCAGCTCACCATGGGGGGGGGCAAGAGGCTACACCTTC
>16|TRBJ2-1|TRBD2|TRBV24-1|NA
CATSDPVLAGGNEQFF
TGTGCCACCAGTGACCCAGTGCTAGCGGGGGGGAATGAGCAGTTCTTC
>14|TRBJ2-7|TRBD1|TRBV9|NA
CASSVGTGELEQYF
TGTGCCAGCAGCGTAGGAACAGGGGAACTCGAGCAGTACTTC
>13|TRBJ2-1|NA|TRBV27|once
CASSRQVVDEQFF
TGTGCCAGCAGTCGTCAGGTCGTCGATGAGCAGTTCTTC
>16|TRBJ2-2|NA|TRBV9|NA
CASSVGGGTIAGELFF
TGTGCCAGCAGCGTAGGGGGCGGGACGATCGCCGGGGAGCTGTTTTTT
>13|TRBJ2-3|NA|TRBV11-2|NA
CASSPTGSDTQYF
TGTGCCAGCAGCCCGACGGGGTCAGATACGCAGTATTTT
>17|TRBJ2-7|NA|TRBV6-2/TRBV6-3|NA
CASSYQAWAVSSYEQYF
TGTGCCAGCAGTTACCAGGCCTGGGCCGTCAGCTCCTACGAGCAGTACTTC
>16|TRBJ2-5|TRBD1|TRBV19|NA
CASSPGQVLPQETQYF
TGTGCCAGTAGTCCCGGACAGGTACTCCCCCAAGAGACCCAGTACTTC
>15|TRBJ2-5|NA|TRBV4-1|few
CASSGPGTRGETQYF
TGCGCCAGCAGCGGACCCGGGACACGAGGAGAGACCCAGTACTTC
>14|TRBJ1-5|NA|TRBV19|NA
CASSPQQGNQPQHF
TGTGCCAGTAGTCCCCAGCAGGGCAATCAGCCCCAGCATTTT
>13|TRBJ2-7|NA|TRBV10-3|NA
CAIQSPGPYEQYF
TGTGCCATCCAGTCCCCGGGTCCCTACGAGCAGTACTTC
>13|TRBJ1-2|TRBD1|TRBV27|NA
CASSLDRGYGYTF
TGTGCCAGCAGTTTGGACAGGGGGTATGGCTACACCTTC
>16|TRBJ2-7|TRBD1|TRBV5-1|NA
CASSPQGGTGGYEQYF
TGCGCCAGCAGCCCTCAGGGGGGGACAGGGGGCTACGAGCAGTACTTC
>15|TRBJ2-5|TRBD2|TRBV6-1|once
CASSERTGRAGTQYF
TGTGCCAGCAGTGAACGAACCGGGAGGGCCGGGACCCAGTACTTC
>13|TRBJ2-3|NA|TRBV2|NA
CASTFRELDTQYF
TGTGCCAGCACGTTCCGGGAGTTGGATACGCAGTATTTT
>19|TRBJ1-2|TRBD1|TRBV7-9|NA
CASSSMAMGTGSVPYGYTF
TGTGCCAGCAGCTCAATGGCGATGGGGACAGGGAGCGTTCCCTATGGCTACACCTTC
>13|TRBJ2-2|NA|TRBV7-9|NA
CASSSQVTGELFF
TGTGCCAGCAGCTCTCAGGTCACCGGGGAGCTGTTTTTT
>13|TRBJ1-3|NA|TRBV27|NA
CASSPGSGNTIYF
TGTGCCAGCAGCCCAGGCTCTGGAAACACCATATATTTT
>14|TRBJ2-2|NA|TRBV28|NA
CASSLGVDTGELFF
TGTGCCAGCAGTCTTGGAGTGGACACCGGGGAGCTGTTTTTT
>16|TRBJ2-5|TRBD1|TRBV5-8|NA
CASSLVGTGGQETQYF
TGTGCCAGCAGCTTGGTTGGGACAGGGGGCCAAGAGACCCAGTACTTC
>11|TRBJ2-7|NA|TRBV28|NA
CASSLVDEQYF
TGTGCCAGCAGTTTAGTCGACGAGCAGTACTTC
>14|TRBJ1-3|NA|TRBV5-4|NA
CASSADRSGNTIYF
TGTGCCAGCAGCGCCGACAGGTCTGGAAACACCATATATTTT
>14|TRBJ2-3|TRBD1|TRBV7-2|NA
CASSLRTGTDTQYF
TGTGCCAGCAGCTTGAGGACAGGGACAGATACGCAGTATTTT
>15|TRBJ1-2|NA|TRBV19|NA
CASRPSPGVDYGYTF
TGTGCCAGTAGACCCTCGCCAGGGGTTGACTATGGCTACACCTTC
>15|TRBJ2-1|TRBD2|TRBV5-1|once
CASSVGTSSYNEQFF
TGCGCCAGCAGCGTCGGGACTAGCAGTTACAATGAGCAGTTCTTC
>15|TRBJ2-3|TRBD2|TRBV5-6|NA
CASSLTGLGTDTQYF
TGTGCCAGCAGCTTGACGGGACTAGGGACAGATACGCAGTATTTT
>12|TRBJ2-3|NA|TRBV7-2|once
CASSRVTDTQYF
TGTGCCAGCAGTCGGGTCACAGATACGCAGTATTTT
>15|TRBJ1-2|TRBD1|TRBV18|NA
CASSPNRGQSYGYTF
TGTGCCAGCTCACCAAACAGGGGGCAGAGCTATGGCTACACCTTC
>15|TRBJ2-2|TRBD1|TRBV7-6|NA
CASRSGTGGTGELFF
TGTGCCAGCAGATCCGGGACAGGGGGCACCGGGGAGCTGTTTTTT
>14|TRBJ2-2|NA|TRBV7-3|NA
CASSTTGGTGELFF
TGTGCCAGCAGCACAACCGGGGGCACCGGGGAGCTGTTTTTT
>14|TRBJ2-7|TRBD2|TRBV20-1|NA
CSASEGGLVYEQYF
TGCAGTGCTAGTGAGGGAGGGCTAGTGTACGAGCAGTACTTC
>14|TRBJ2-7|TRBD1|TRBV3-1/TRBV3-2|NA
CASSQGQGVYEQYF
TGTGCCAGCAGCCAGGGACAGGGTGTGTACGAGCAGTACTTC
>15|TRBJ2-1|NA|TRBV28|NA
CASTTGQGGLYEQFF
TGTGCCAGCACTACGGGACAAGGGGGTTTGTATGAGCAGTTCTTC
>15|TRBJ2-7|TRBD1|TRBV19|NA
CASSIGGDRGYEQYF
TGTGCCAGTAGTATAGGGGGGGACAGGGGCTACGAGCAGTACTTC
>14|TRBJ2-3|NA|TRBV12-5|NA
CASGLAGFADTQYF
TGTGCTAGTGGTTTGGCCGGGTTCGCAGATACGCAGTATTTT
>15|TRBJ1-5|NA|TRBV7-2|NA
CASSLAGAGNQPQHF
TGTGCCAGCAGCTTGGCAGGGGCGGGCAATCAGCCCCAGCATTTT
>12|TRBJ2-1|TRBD2|TRBV11-2|NA
CASSLVAGGRFF
TGTGCCAGCAGCTTAGTGGCGGGAGGAAGGTTCTTC
>13|TRBJ2-3|NA|TRBV10-1|once
CASSLTSTDTQYF
TGCGCCAGCAGTCTCACTAGCACAGATACGCAGTATTTT
>10|TRBJ2-5|NA|TRBV6-5|NA
CASTEETQYF
TGTGCCAGCACCGAAGAGACCCAGTACTTC
>13|TRBJ1-5|TRBD1|TRBV19|NA
CASTGGSNQPQHF
TGTGCCAGTACAGGGGGAAGCAATCAGCCCCAGCATTTT
>17|TRBJ2-5|TRBD2|TRBV24-1|NA
CATSDPGTSGRGETQYF
TGTGCCACCAGTGACCCCGGGACTAGCGGGAGGGGAGAGACCCAGTACTTC
>14|TRBJ2-7|NA|TRBV2|NA
CASSAGSLSYEQYF
TGTGCCAGCAGTGCCGGGTCCCTCTCCTACGAGCAGTACTTC
>14|TRBJ1-5|NA|TRBV7-9|few
CASSPTNSNQPQHF
TGTGCCAGCAGCCCCACTAATAGCAATCAGCCCCAGCATTTT
>16|TRBJ1-3|TRBD1|TRBV13|NA
CASSLPGRGRRNTIYF
TGTGCCAGCAGCCTCCCCGGGAGGGGGCGTAGAAACACCATATATTTT
>17|TRBJ2-7|NA|TRBV7-6|once
CASSLEGTGSSSYEQYF
TGTGCCAGCAGCTTAGAGGGAACAGGGTCAAGCTCCTACGAGCAGTACTTC
>17|TRBJ2-2|TRBD2|TRBV7-8|NA
CASSSGLGDFFTGELFF
TGTGCCAGCAGCTCGGGACTAGGGGATTTTTTCACCGGGGAGCTGTTTTTT
>16|TRBJ2-5|TRBD1|TRBV7-9|few
CASSSRLTGGLETQYF
TGTGCCAGCAGCTCGAGATTGACAGGGGGTTTAGAGACCCAGTACTTC
>15|TRBJ1-1|TRBD1|TRBV27|once
CASSLLRDRANEAFF
TGTGCCAGCAGTTTACTCCGGGACAGGGCCAATGAAGCTTTCTTT
>16|TRBJ2-5|TRBD2|TRBV5-6|NA
CASSEGLAGVGETQYF
TGTGCCAGCAGCGAGGGACTAGCGGGAGTGGGAGAGACCCAGTACTTC
>15|TRBJ2-5|NA|TRBV6-2/TRBV6-3|NA
CASSSSGFSEETQYF
TGTGCCAGCAGTTCCTCCGGGTTTTCGGAAGAGACCCAGTACTTC
>16|TRBJ2-7|NA|TRBV11-2|medium-sized
CASSLAQAGVSYEQYF
TGTGCCAGCAGCTTAGCCCAGGCAGGCGTCTCCTACGAGCAGTACTTC